The 17 T cell receptor beta chains presented below share a single source sample, sequenced in a study of PD-L1 blockade in urothelial cancer. As for time point: peripheral blood 6 weeks after treatment start. The protocol was immunoSEQ multiplex PCR, while the TCRdb copy is restricted to in-frame clones and leaves out a portion. The table has fewer than 85,000 clones, roughly 90% seen once. Material: PBMCs, obtained around atezolizumab (anti-PD-L1) treatment. These receptors were obtained from a man aged 60 to 69 with urothelial cancer.

This clone has just one count. The chain joins TRBV18 to TRBJ1-5; D is ambiguous. The germline gives CDR1 KGHSH, CDR2 LQKENI. This CDR3 spans 14 amino acids. Between the trimmed V and J ends, which lost 3 bases and 9 bases, there was a span of 15 bases. The CDR3 loop is CASSPAESTRPQHF. Here the CDR3 DNA reads TGTGCCAGCTCACCGGCAGAATCAACCCGGCCCCAGCATTTT.

This clone is judged medium-sized (0.01 to 0.1%). The J gene is TRBJ1-3, the V gene TRBV4-3; D ambiguous. V was shortened by 0 bases and J by 3 bases, with 12 bases between the two germline ends. The CDR3 sequence is 16 residues long. CDR1 LGHNA and CDR2 YSLEER come from the germline V gene. CDR3 in amino acids: CASSQDRAGNGNTIYF. The DNA of the CDR3 is TGCGCCAGCAGCCAAGATCGGGCGGGGAATGGAAACACCATATATTTT.

This clone was counted only a few times. This sequence joins TRBV5-1 and TRBJ1-2, with 9 bases fitting TRBD1. Germline CDR1 and CDR2: SGHRS and YFSETQ. V gave up 3 bases and J gave up 8 bases; unmatched junction bases: 8. The CDR3 is 14 residues long. The CDR3 coding sequence is TGCGCCAGCAGCTCCCGGAGACAGGGGGAAGGCTACACCTTC. It codes for CASSSRRQGEGYTF. Complete variable domain (other parts from reference TRBV5-1 and TRBJ1-2): KAGVTQTPRYLIKTRGQQVTLSCSPISGHRSVSWYQQTPGQGLQFLFEYFSETQRNKGNFPGRFSGRQFSNSRSEMNVSTLELGDSALYLCASSSRRQGEGYTFGSGTRLTVV.

As regards this clone: A junction boundary mismatches the germline segment, possibly from a read error. V usage is TRBV7-7 and J usage is TRBJ2-5, with TRBD2 matching 11 bases. Germline CDR1 and CDR2: SSHAT and FNYEAQ (reference sequence). This CDR3 spans 17 amino acids. The CDR3 loop reads CASSLDVAGGPGETQYF. CDR3 nucleotides: TGTGCTAGCAGCTTAGATGTAGCGGGAGGGCCGGGAGAGACCCAGTACTTC.

This clone has only a few counts. The J gene is TRBJ1-2, the V gene TRBV19; the D gene is possibly TRBD1 (5 bases). V was shortened by 6 bases and J by 0 bases, with 17 bases between the two germline ends. Germline assignment: CDR1 LNHDA and CDR2 SQIVND (reference sequence). CDR3 length equals 16 residues. CDR3 in amino acids: CASSPASGRTNYGYTF. The DNA of the CDR3 is TGTGCCAGTAGCCCTGCTTCAGGGAGGACTAACTATGGCTACACCTTC.

As DNA, the CDR3 is TGTGCCTGTGCCAGGGGGCGCGGCGGAGCTTTCTTT. This codes for CACARGRGGAFF. This chain uses TRBV30 with TRBJ1-1; 8 nucleotides line up with TRBD1. V dropped 6 bases and J dropped 10; count of bases not matched to a gene: 10. From germline, CDR1 is GTSNPN and CDR2 SVGIG (reference sequence). The CDR3 contains 12 residues. Supplemented by reference TRBV30 and TRBJ1-1, the full variable domain reads SQTIHQWPATLVQPVGSPLSLECTVEGTSNPNLYWYRQAAGRGLQLLFYSVGIGQISSEVPQNLSASRPQDRQFILSSKKLLLSDSGFYLCACARGRGGAFFGQGTRLTVV.

The chain links TRBV7-3 to TRBJ1-1; unclear D gene. V lost 6 bases and J 0 bases, leaving 17 bases between the germline ends. Germline V gene sequence: CDR1 SGHTA, CDR2 FQGTGA. This CDR3 is 16 amino acids long. The CDR3, as DNA: TGTGCCAGCAGGGAGTATGGAGGTGATATGAACACTGAAGCTTTCTTT. Translating gives CASREYGGDMNTEAFF.

The CDR3, as DNA: TGCGCCAGCAGCCAAGATATAGGGAGCACCTACGAGCAGTACTTC. Translation: CASSQDIGSTYEQYF. This chain joins TRBV4-3 and TRBJ2-7; TRBD2 is a possible D gene (5 bases). CDR1 and CDR2 (germline): LGHNA, YSLEER. The CDR3 is 15 residues long. V gave up 0 bases and J gave up 2 bases, with 11 bases separating them.

The rearrangement links TRBV5-4 to TRBJ1-3; D is uncertain. Per germline, CDR1 SGHNT and CDR2 YYREEE (reference sequence). The CDR3 is 15 residues long. Trimming left V 2 bases short and J 0 bases short, with 9 bases between. CDR3 amino acids: CASSFGSGSGNTIYF. The CDR3 DNA follows: TGTGCCAGCAGCTTTGGTAGTGGCTCTGGAAACACCATATATTTT.

The CDR3 DNA follows: TGCGCCAGCAGGCCGGGACAGGGCTCTGGAAACACCATATATTTT. This codes for CASRPGQGSGNTIYF. The chain joins TRBV5-1 to TRBJ1-3; 9 bases are shared with TRBD1. Looked up from germline, CDR1 is SGHRS and CDR2 is YFSETQ. The CDR3 has 15 residues. Trimming cost V 5 bases and J 0 bases; bases outside gene matches: 3.

The chain recombines TRBV7-2 with TRBJ2-7; 7 positions agree with TRBD2. Germline CDR1 is SGHTA and CDR2 is FQGNSA. This CDR3 region has 13 residues. The V and J ends lost 8 bases and 2 bases, in that order; junction bases with no gene match: 6. CDR3: CASGPAGAYEQYF. The CDR3 DNA sequence: TGTGCCAGCGGACCCGCGGGAGCCTACGAGCAGTACTTC.

The chain has TRBV7-9 and TRBJ2-7; 8 nucleotides line up with TRBD1. V gave up 1 base and J gave up 7 bases; unmatched junction bases: 3. Germline-derived CDR1 and CDR2 are SEHNR and FQNEAQ (reference sequence). The CDR3 runs to 13 residues. Here the CDR3 reads CASSLGRGQEQYF. DNA for the CDR3: TGTGCCAGCAGCTTAGGCAGGGGGCAGGAGCAGTACTTC.

The V and J genes are TRBV6-5 and TRBJ1-2; 11 bases agree with TRBD1. Losses at the gene ends were 0 bases for V and 4 bases for J; bases not matched to a gene: 1. Per the germline V gene, CDR1 is MNHEY and CDR2 is SVGAGI. The CDR3 totals 15 residues. The CDR3 loop reads CASSYSGTGGYGYTF. CDR3 in DNA: TGTGCCAGCAGTTACTCCGGGACAGGGGGCTATGGCTACACCTTC.

The chain carries TRBV4-3 and TRBJ2-7; 10 bases fit TRBD2. V trimming: 1 base; J trimming: 4 bases; junction bases outside the gene matches: 4. Looked up from germline, CDR1 is LGHNA and CDR2 is YSLEER. The CDR3 is 15 residues long. This CDR3 is CASSQALAGAYEQYF. In nucleotides, the CDR3 is TGCGCCAGCAGCCAAGCGCTAGCGGGAGCATACGAGCAGTACTTC.

Points on this clone: One end of the junction fails to match germline, which may point to a read error. The chain uses TRBV11-3 and TRBJ2-1; D is uncertain. This CDR3 spans 13 amino acids. CDR1 and CDR2 from the germline V gene are SGHNT and YENEEA. Written as DNA, the CDR3 is TGTGCCAGCAGCCTAGACCGTTACAATGAGCAGTTCTTC. This translates into CASSLDRYNEQFF.

V is TRBV19 and J is TRBJ2-5, with TRBD2 matching over 11 bases. There are 17 residues in the CDR3. V shed 4 bases, J shed 14 bases, and the junction held 21 bases outside the gene matches. The germline V gene encodes CDR1 LNHDA and CDR2 SQIVND (reference sequence). The DNA for the CDR3 is TGTGCCAGTAGTAACTCCTTCCCACAGTTTAGCGGGGGGGCCTTTTACTTC. Protein sequence: CASSNSFPQFSGGAFYF.

This chain connects TRBV7-2 to TRBJ1-5; 9 bases match TRBD1. Germline V CDR1 and CDR2: SGHTA, FQGNSA. J was trimmed by 7 bases and V by 5 bases; bases with no gene match: 12. This CDR3 is built from 16 residues. The CDR3 sequence: CASSPGGTGWTQPQHF. CDR3 nucleotides: TGTGCCAGCAGCCCGGGTGGGACAGGGTGGACCCAGCCCCAGCATTTT.